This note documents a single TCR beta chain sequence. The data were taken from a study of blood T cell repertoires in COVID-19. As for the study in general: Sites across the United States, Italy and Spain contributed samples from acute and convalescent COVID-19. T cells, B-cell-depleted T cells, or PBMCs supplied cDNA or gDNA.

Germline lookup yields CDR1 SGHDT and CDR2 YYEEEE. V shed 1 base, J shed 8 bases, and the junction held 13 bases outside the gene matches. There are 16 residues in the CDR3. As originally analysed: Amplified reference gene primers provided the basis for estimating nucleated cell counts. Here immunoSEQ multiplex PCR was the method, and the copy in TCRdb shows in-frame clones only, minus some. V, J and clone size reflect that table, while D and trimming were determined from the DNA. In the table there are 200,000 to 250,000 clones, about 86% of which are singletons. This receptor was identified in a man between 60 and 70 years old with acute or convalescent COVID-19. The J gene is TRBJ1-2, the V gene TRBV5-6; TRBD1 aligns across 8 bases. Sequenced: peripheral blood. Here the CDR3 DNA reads TGTGCCAGCAGCTTGAGCGGACAGGGCATTAGGAACGGCTACACCTTC. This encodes CASSLSGQGIRNGYTF.